The present entry profiles one T cell receptor beta chain with its context. This entry is derived from a study of cytomegalovirus exposure and HLA in healthy donors. The V gene lost 5 bases and the J gene lost 0 bases, with 11 bases spanning the gap. Germline V gene sequence: CDR1 MNHEY, CDR2 SVGAGI. The CDR3 has 14 amino acids. PCR amplification relied on 60 Vbeta primers (plus 13 Jbeta primers). The repertoire was sequenced with immunoSEQ multiplex PCR; TCRdb's copy has only in-frame clones and lacks some. This sample's table reports 200,000 or so clones. The TCR was taken from a boy younger than 18 in good health and CMV-seronegative. The sample comprised PBMCs. The V and J genes are TRBV6-5 and TRBJ2-7; the D is unclear. The CDR3 sequence: CASSISVDSYEQYF. Written as DNA, the CDR3 is TGTGCCAGCAGTATATCGGTAGACTCCTACGAGCAGTACTTC.